This T cell receptor (beta chain) originates from a study of beta chain features in type 1 diabetes. Study-level points and caveats: In all four CD4+ subsets, TCRB CDR3 length was significantly, moderately reduced in type 1 diabetes.

The isolated RNA, all of it, was reverse transcribed, so expressed TCRB transcripts were what got sequenced. This table comes from immunoSEQ multiplex PCR, and its TCRdb copy is limited to in-frame clones, with some not included. The sample has around 180,000 clones, 6.5% to 8.5% seen once. This clone was found many times. Antigen unknown. Every donor provided one heparinised blood draw, which averaged approximately 100 mL. Per the germline V gene, CDR1 is LNHDA and CDR2 is SQIVND (reference sequence). The germline V and J ends were trimmed by 4 bases and 1 base, with 10 bases remaining between them. This CDR3 comprises 14 residues.

Specimen: central memory CD4+ T cells from blood. This clonotype originated in a young man with type 1 diabetes. The gene calls are TRBV19 and TRBJ1-1, with D unresolved. CDR3 sequence reads: CASSSRGWNTEAFF. DNA of the CDR3: TGTGCCAGTAGTAGCCGGGGATGGAACACTGAAGCTTTCTTT. The whole variable domain, remainder taken from reference TRBV19 and TRBJ1-1, is DGGITQSPKYLFRKEGQNVTLSCEQNLNHDAMYWYRQDPGQGLRLIYYSQIVNDFQKGDIAEGYSVSREKKESFPLTVTSAQKNPTAFYLCASSSRGWNTEAFFGQGTRLTVV.